Described below is a single T cell receptor (beta chain) sequence and its context. Its specificity is unknown. The sample comes from a study of cytomegalovirus exposure and HLA in healthy donors. Points from the study as a whole: Some segments of the V type, notably TRBV6-2 and TRBV6-3, were excluded as indistinguishable. Association of a missense DCLRE1C variant with TCR beta V- and J-gene trimming was reported in a later analysis. A few CMV-associated chains proved CMV antigen-specific in vitro. Earlier analysis found most TCR beta V segments productive about 87% or about 30% of the time.

The CDR3 has 13 residues. V trimming: 1 base; J trimming: 9 bases; junction bases outside the gene matches: 2. The germline CDR1 and CDR2 sequences are MNHEY and SMNVEV (reference sequence). The PCR ran on 60 Vbeta and 13 Jbeta primers. The protocol was immunoSEQ multiplex PCR, while the TCRdb copy is restricted to in-frame clones and leaves out a portion. The data contain approximately 130,000 clones, around 83% of them singletons. V is TRBV27 and J is TRBJ2-2; TRBD2 agrees at 7 bases. The source of this sequence is a man aged 50 to 60 in good health and CMV-seronegative. Sequencing used PBMCs. CDR3 protein: CASSLWGGRELFF. The CDR3 DNA is TGTGCCAGCAGTTTATGGGGGGGAAGGGAGCTGTTTTTT.